Here is one T cell receptor beta chain with its context. These data originate in a study of CD8 T cells in Susac syndrome. In the multiple sclerosis control group, patients were treatment-naive and had stable or active relapsing-remitting disease. Negative isolation yielded CD8+ and CD4+ T cells; FACS enriched TEMRA cells. Random-hexamer reverse transcription was applied to roughly 0.5 to 1 ug RNA. By means of immunoSEQ multiplex PCR, TCR beta CDR3 spanning 54 Vbeta and 13 Jbeta underwent amplification. TCRdb re-called the immunoSEQ multiplex PCR reads through MiXCR, storing one row per CDR3 protein. The profile shows 150,000 to 190,000 distinct CDR3 sequences, less than 97% of them singletons. What was sequenced was CD8+ T cells from PBMCs. This receptor was taken from a human donor with multiple sclerosis.

The CDR3 is CASSLGQTQETQYF. As DNA, the CDR3 is TGTGCCAGCAGCTTGGGACAGACCCAAGAGACCCAGTACTTC. The J gene is TRBJ2-5, the V gene TRBV7-9; 7 positions agree with TRBD1. V lost 3 bases, J lost 1 base, and 2 bases stayed unmatched. This CDR3 has 14 amino acids. The germline gives CDR1 SEHNR, CDR2 FQNEAQ (reference sequence).